This T cell receptor beta chain was recorded in a study of blood T cell repertoires in COVID-19. The wider study: COVID-19 samples, acute and convalescent, were from the United States, Italy and Spain. PBMCs, B-cell-depleted T cells, or T cells provided the cDNA or gDNA that made up the material.

In the authors' workflow: For nucleated cells, counts were estimated from reference gene primer amplification. Profiling relied on immunoSEQ multiplex PCR, and the TCRdb table lists in-frame clones only, not all of them. V, J and clone size derive from that table, while D and trimming were established from the DNA sequence. The sample has approximately 63,000 clones; about 86% are singletons. Germline CDR1 reads MNHNS; CDR2 reads SASEGT. The CDR3 extends over 13 amino acids. V shed 2 bases, J shed 9 bases, and the junction held 3 bases outside the gene matches. Source material: peripheral blood. The gene calls are TRBV6-1 and TRBJ2-1; TRBD2 agrees at 8 bases. The TCR was taken from a woman aged 80 or over with active COVID-19. CDR3 sequence (DNA): TGTGCCAGCAGTGAAAGGACTAGCAGTGAGCAGTTCTTC. Encoded protein: CASSERTSSEQFF.